The 11 T cell receptor beta chains listed next were all sequenced from one sample in a study of T cell responses to AZD1222 COVID-19 vaccine. Clones were read by immunoSEQ multiplex PCR, and TCRdb kept only the in-frame ones, dropping some. The sample records more than 20,000 clones, around 87% being singletons. This sample comprised peripheral blood, obtained 28 days after the second AZD1222 dose. All receptors come from an adult who received the AZD1222 COVID-19 vaccine.

This chain links TRBV20-1 with TRBJ1-1; D is undetermined. V was clipped by 6 bases and J by 6 bases, with 11 bases between them. Germline V lookup: CDR1 DFQATT, CDR2 SNEGSKA (reference sequence). This CDR3 has 11 residues. Written as DNA, the CDR3 is TGCAGTGCCTCTCCTAGCGCTGAAGCTTTCTTT. Translation gives CSASPSAEAFF.

The V and J genes are TRBV6-5 and TRBJ1-1; 7 bases map to TRBD1. Germline CDR1 is MNHEY and CDR2 is SVGAGI. This CDR3 is built from 12 residues. After removal of 9 bases from V and 5 bases from J, the junction contained 6 bases not matched to a gene. CDR3 nucleotides: TGTGCCAGTACAGGGGTGAGGACTGAAGCTTTCTTT. Translation gives CASTGVRTEAFF.

The chain has TRBV6-1 and TRBJ2-5; tentatively, D is TRBD2 (7 bases). The CDR3 runs 16 residues. Germline values: CDR1 MNHNS, CDR2 SASEGT. Deletions cut 3 bases from V and 4 bases from J, with 18 bases between. The CDR3 protein is CASSDLGGLVLETQYF. CDR3 nucleotides: TGTGCCAGCAGTGATTTGGGGGGGCTCGTTTTAGAGACCCAGTACTTC.

This clone was found once. This chain links TRBV30 with TRBJ2-5, with TRBD2 matching over 10 bases. The CDR3 has 13 amino acids. Looked up from germline, CDR1 is GTSNPN and CDR2 is SVGIG (reference sequence). Germline trimming cut 5 bases from V and 4 bases from J; bases unmatched to any gene: 4. CDR3 amino acids: CAWSSGSRETQYF. The CDR3 bases are TGTGCCTGGTCTAGCGGGAGTAGAGAGACCCAGTACTTC.

V and J are TRBV4-1 and TRBJ1-5; 7 bases fit TRBD1. V was clipped by 0 bases and J by 7 bases; unmatched bases: 6. Germline values: CDR1 MGHRA, CDR2 YSYEKL. The CDR3 extends over 15 amino acids. The CDR3 bases are TGCGCCAGCAGCCAAGAGGTAACAGGGGAGCAGCCCCAGCATTTT. Its protein is CASSQEVTGEQPQHF.

The rearrangement links TRBV6-5 to TRBJ2-3, with D unresolved. CDR1 is MNHEY, CDR2 SVGAGI, per germline. CDR3 size: 14 residues. V was shortened by 8 bases and J by 0 bases, with 12 bases between the two germline ends. The CDR3 spells CASCQTRSTDTQYF. CDR3 nucleotide sequence: TGTGCCAGCTGCCAGACAAGAAGCACAGATACGCAGTATTTT.

The chain employs TRBV27 and TRBJ2-5; the match to TRBD2 covers 7 bases. V shed 4 bases, J shed 5 bases, and the junction held 7 bases outside the gene matches. Germline-derived CDR1 and CDR2 are MNHEY and SMNVEV (reference sequence). The CDR3 is made up of 14 amino acids. CDR3 region: CASSSTSADETQYF. CDR3 nucleotides: TGTGCCAGCAGTTCTACTAGCGCCGATGAGACCCAGTACTTC.

The chain combines TRBV5-1 with TRBJ1-2, with a possible D match to TRBD1 (6 bases). The length of the CDR3 is 15 residues. The ends were cut back, 0 bases at V and 2 bases at J, with 11 bases in the middle. CDR1 SGHRS and CDR2 YFSETQ come from the germline V gene. The CDR3 here is CASSLASQGNYGYTF. CDR3 nucleotides: TGCGCCAGCAGCTTGGCGTCCCAGGGGAACTATGGCTACACCTTC.

This chain's CDR3 is CASSAGLAGGPYYNEQFF. The CDR3, as DNA: TGTGCCAGCAGTGCGGGACTAGCGGGAGGGCCGTATTACAATGAGCAGTTCTTC. V usage is TRBV6-1 and J usage is TRBJ2-1; 16 nucleotides line up with TRBD2. V lost 4 bases, J lost 4 bases, and 7 bases stayed unmatched. This CDR3 contains 18 residues. Germline V gives CDR1 MNHNS, CDR2 SASEGT.

The chain combines TRBV7-2 with TRBJ2-3; D may correspond to TRBD1 or TRBD2 (5 bases each). The V end lost 5 bases, the J end lost 5 bases, and 14 bases lay between the germline ends. The CDR3 totals 14 residues. Per germline, CDR1 SGHTA and CDR2 FQGNSA. In nucleotides, the CDR3 is TGTGCCAGCAGCGACCGGGGCTTAAAAGATACGCAGTATTTT. Translated: CASSDRGLKDTQYF.

The CDR3 is CASSAGGSGPQHF. CDR3 DNA sequence: TGTGCCAGCAGTGCGGGAGGATCAGGGCCCCAGCATTTT. The chain recombines TRBV28 with TRBJ1-5, with D hard to call. V was cut by 5 bases and J by 9 bases, with 14 bases left in between. Germline CDR1 and CDR2: MDHEN and SYDVKM. The CDR3 consists of 13 residues. The full variable domain, in which reference TRBV28 and TRBJ1-5 provide the parts outside the CDR3, is DVKVTQSSRYLVKRTGEKVFLECVQDMDHENMFWYRQDPGLGLRLIYFSYDVKMKEKGDIPEGYSVSREKKERFSLILESASTNQTSMYLCASSAGGSGPQHFGDGTRLSIL.